This TCR beta chain emerged from a study of OX40 agonist ivuxolimab in advanced cancers. Overall study context: Melanoma, hepatocellular carcinoma, head and neck or renal cell cancer occurred in dose-escalation patients. Mean age approximately 66 years, range roughly 20 to 85; around 80% male. Findings and limits, study-wide: Some of the nonresponding patients also showed low levels of normalized T-cell clonal expansion.

In its sample, this clone was seen a few times. The antigen remains undetermined. A read error may produce the germline difference seen at one junction end. The CDR3 sequence is 16 residues long. The germline V gene encodes CDR1 SSHAT and CDR2 FNYEAQ (reference sequence). The assay was immunoSEQ multiplex PCR, and TCRdb's table has in-frame clones only and misses some. The table has roughly 30,000 clones, 85% to 90% seen once. The source of this sequence is an adult with an advanced solid tumor such as melanoma, head and neck, liver or kidney cancer. The rearrangement links TRBV7-7 to TRBJ2-1; 9 bases align to TRBD2. This sample comprised CD4+ or CD8+ T cells sorted from blood, obtained in a trial of the OX40 agonist ivuxolimab. In DNA form, the CDR3 reads TGTGCTAGCAGCTTAGTCCTGCGGGAGGGCCCCAATGAGCAGTTCTTC. Translation: CASSLVLREGPNEQFF.